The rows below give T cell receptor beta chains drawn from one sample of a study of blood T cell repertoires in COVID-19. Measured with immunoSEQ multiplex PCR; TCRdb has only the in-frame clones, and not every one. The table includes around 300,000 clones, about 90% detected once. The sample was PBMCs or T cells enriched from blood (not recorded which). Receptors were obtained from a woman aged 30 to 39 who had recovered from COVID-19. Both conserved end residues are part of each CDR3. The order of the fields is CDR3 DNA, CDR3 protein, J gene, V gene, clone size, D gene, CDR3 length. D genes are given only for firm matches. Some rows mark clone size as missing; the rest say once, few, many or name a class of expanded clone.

TGTGCCAGCAGCCCCTTCGAGACAGGGTCGAAGTCCTTATGGTATGGCTACACCTTC,CASSPFETGSKSLWYGYTF,TRBJ1-2,TRBV7-9,once,TRBD1,19
TGTGCCAGCAGCTTGGGGGCCGGCTACACCTTC,CASSLGAGYTF,TRBJ1-2,TRBV5-6,-,-,11
TGTGCCAGCAGCTTGGGTTGGACAGGGGTGTCGACCTACGAGCAGTACTTC,CASSLGWTGVSTYEQYF,TRBJ2-7,TRBV5-6,-,TRBD1,17
TGTGCCAGCAGTGATTTCCAGGGGGCCGACACTGAAGCTTTCTTT,CASSDFQGADTEAFF,TRBJ1-1,TRBV6-1,-,TRBD1,15
TGTGCCAGCTCATCGACGCTACAGGGCACTGAAGCTTTCTTT,CASSSTLQGTEAFF,TRBJ1-1,TRBV18,few,-,14
TGCGCCAGCAGCCAAGTAACACTAGCGGGGGGAGAGACCCAGTACTTC,CASSQVTLAGGETQYF,TRBJ2-5,TRBV4-1,-,TRBD2,16
TGCGCCAGCAGCCAGGGGCGGTCTAGGTGGGAGAACACTGAAGCTTTCTTT,CASSQGRSRWENTEAFF,TRBJ1-1,TRBV4-3,-,-,17
TGTGCCAGTAGGACCCGAGGGGGATCTGGCTACACCTTC,CASRTRGGSGYTF,TRBJ1-2,TRBV19,-,-,13
TGTGCCAGCAGTGAAATGTTAGCGGGGGTTAAAGAGACCCAGTACTTC,CASSEMLAGVKETQYF,TRBJ2-5,TRBV6-1,-,TRBD2,16
TGTGCCAGCAGCGTAGGAGGGGGCTATGGCTACACCTTC,CASSVGGGYGYTF,TRBJ1-2,TRBV9,-,-,13
TGCAGCGTTGACCAGGGATACACCGGGGAGCTGTTTTTT,CSVDQGYTGELFF,TRBJ2-2,TRBV29-1,-,-,13
TGTGCCAGCAGCGCCATACTCTTTGAGAGCGGGGCCCAGTACTTC,CASSAILFESGAQYF,TRBJ2-5,TRBV7-9,-,TRBD2,15
TGCAGTGCTGGCGGGGGAAGCTACACCTTC,CSAGGGSYTF,TRBJ1-2,TRBV20-1,-,-,10
TGTGCCAGCAGCTTGAGTAGAAGAGCCTATGGCTACACCTTC,CASSLSRRAYGYTF,TRBJ1-2,TRBV5-8,-,-,14
TGTGCCAGCAGCCAAGGGGCCGGCTATGGCTACACCTTC,CASSQGAGYGYTF,TRBJ1-2,TRBV3-1/TRBV3-2,few,-,13
TGTGCCAGCAGTTTTCGGACAGGCGGTTACACTGAAGCTTTCTTT,CASSFRTGGYTEAFF,TRBJ1-1,TRBV6-5,-,TRBD1,15
TGTGCCACCAGTGATTTTCTCCGGTACGGGTTCGTATACGCGCCCCAGCATTTT,CATSDFLRYGFVYAPQHF,TRBJ1-5,TRBV24-1,few,-,18
TGTGCCAGCAGCTTGGGGGCTGGAACTAGCGGGAGGGAGACCCAGTACTTC,CASSLGAGTSGRETQYF,TRBJ2-5,TRBV7-9,-,TRBD2,17
TGTGCCAGCAGCCCGGACACGGCAAATACTAACTATGGCTACACCTTC,CASSPDTANTNYGYTF,TRBJ1-2,TRBV28,-,-,16
TGTGCCAGCAGCTTAGACAGGGCTCCCCAGTACTTC,CASSLDRAPQYF,TRBJ2-5,TRBV7-2,-,-,12